This T cell receptor (beta chain) emerged from a study of blood T cell repertoires in COVID-19. Whole-study context: Sites across the United States, Italy and Spain contributed samples from acute and convalescent COVID-19. The cDNA or gDNA used as material had been derived from T cells, B-cell-depleted T cells, or PBMCs.

V lost 5 bases and J lost 4; bases outside the gene matches: 9. Germline V gene data show CDR1 as LNHDA and CDR2 as SQIVND (reference sequence). The CDR3 loop spans 16 amino acids. In the original analysis: Nucleated cell counts were estimated from reference gene primer amplification. Profiling relied on immunoSEQ multiplex PCR, and the TCRdb table lists in-frame clones only, not all of them. V and J calls and clone size follow that table, whereas D and trimming were derived from the DNA. The sample includes 260,000 or so clones, roughly 84% of them seen just once. The sequence derives from a human donor in a cohort sampled during active COVID-19. Sequenced sample: peripheral blood. The chain uses TRBV19 and TRBJ2-1, with 9 bases that match TRBD2. CDR3 protein: CASSRLATSGYNEQFF. The CDR3 DNA reads as TGTGCCAGTAGTCGGTTGGCGACTAGCGGTTACAATGAGCAGTTCTTC.